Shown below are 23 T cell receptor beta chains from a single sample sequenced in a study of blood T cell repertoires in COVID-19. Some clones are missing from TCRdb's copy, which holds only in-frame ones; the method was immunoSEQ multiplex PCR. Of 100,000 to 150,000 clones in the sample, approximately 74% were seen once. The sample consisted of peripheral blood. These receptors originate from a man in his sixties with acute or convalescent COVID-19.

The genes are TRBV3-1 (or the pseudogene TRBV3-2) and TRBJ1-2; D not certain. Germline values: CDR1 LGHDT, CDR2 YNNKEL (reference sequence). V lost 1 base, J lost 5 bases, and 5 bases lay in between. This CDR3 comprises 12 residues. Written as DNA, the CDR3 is TGTGCCAGCAGCCAAGCGAGGTATGGCTACACCTTC. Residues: CASSQARYGYTF.

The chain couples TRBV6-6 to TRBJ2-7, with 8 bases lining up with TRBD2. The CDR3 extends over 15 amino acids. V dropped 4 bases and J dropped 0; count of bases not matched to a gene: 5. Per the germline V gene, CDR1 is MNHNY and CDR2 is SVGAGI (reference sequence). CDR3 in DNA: TGTGCCAGCAGTTCGCTTAGCGGGAACTCCTACGAGCAGTACTTC. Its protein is CASSSLSGNSYEQYF.

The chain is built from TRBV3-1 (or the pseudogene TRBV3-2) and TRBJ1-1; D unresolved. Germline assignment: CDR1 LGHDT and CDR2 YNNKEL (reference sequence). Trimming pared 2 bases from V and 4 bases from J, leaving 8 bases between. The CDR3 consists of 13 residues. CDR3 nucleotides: TGTGCCAGCAGCCAACACGGGTCCACTGAAGCTTTCTTT. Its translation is CASSQHGSTEAFF.

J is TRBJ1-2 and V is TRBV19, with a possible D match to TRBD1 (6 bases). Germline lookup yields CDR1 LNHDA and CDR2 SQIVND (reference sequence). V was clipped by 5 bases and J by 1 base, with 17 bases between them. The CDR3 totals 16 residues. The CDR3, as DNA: TGTGCCAGTAGTCCTCTGGGGGCAGGGATTAACTATGGCTACACCTTC. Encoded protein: CASSPLGAGINYGYTF.

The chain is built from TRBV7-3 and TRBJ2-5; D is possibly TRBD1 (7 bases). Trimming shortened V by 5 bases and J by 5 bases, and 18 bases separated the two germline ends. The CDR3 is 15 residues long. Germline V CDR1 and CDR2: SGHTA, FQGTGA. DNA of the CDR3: TGTGCCAGCAGCGAACAGACAGGGAGGATCGAGACCCAGTACTTC. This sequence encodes CASSEQTGRIETQYF.

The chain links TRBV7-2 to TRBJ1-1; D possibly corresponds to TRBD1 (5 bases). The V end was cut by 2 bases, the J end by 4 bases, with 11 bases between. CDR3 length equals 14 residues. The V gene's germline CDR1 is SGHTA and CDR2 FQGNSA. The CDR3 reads CASSLIGGSTEAFF. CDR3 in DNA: TGTGCCAGCAGCTTAATCGGGGGTAGCACTGAAGCTTTCTTT.

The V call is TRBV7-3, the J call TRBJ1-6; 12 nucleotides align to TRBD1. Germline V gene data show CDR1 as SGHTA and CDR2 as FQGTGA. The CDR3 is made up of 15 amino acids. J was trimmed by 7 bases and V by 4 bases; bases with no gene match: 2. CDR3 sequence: CASSSGQGANSPLHF. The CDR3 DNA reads TGTGCCAGCAGCTCGGGACAGGGGGCCAATTCACCCCTCCACTTT. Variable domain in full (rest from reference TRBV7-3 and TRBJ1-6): GAGVSQTPSNKVTEKGKYVELRCDPISGHTALYWYRQSLGQGPEFLIYFQGTGAADDSGLPNDRFFAVRPEGSVSTLKIQRTERGDSAVYLCASSSGQGANSPLHFGNGTRLTVT.

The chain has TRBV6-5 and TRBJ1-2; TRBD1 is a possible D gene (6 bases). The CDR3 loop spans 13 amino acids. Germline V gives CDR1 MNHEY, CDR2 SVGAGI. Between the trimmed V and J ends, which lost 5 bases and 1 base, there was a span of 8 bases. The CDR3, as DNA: TGTGCCAGCAGTCTGGACAGTAACTATGGCTACACCTTC. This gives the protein CASSLDSNYGYTF.

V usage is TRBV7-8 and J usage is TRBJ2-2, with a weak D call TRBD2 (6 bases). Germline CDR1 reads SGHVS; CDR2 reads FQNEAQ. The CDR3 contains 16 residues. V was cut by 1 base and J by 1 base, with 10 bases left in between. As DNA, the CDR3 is TGTGCCAGCAGCTTAGGTACGGGAGTGAACACCGGGGAGCTGTTTTTT. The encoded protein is CASSLGTGVNTGELFF.

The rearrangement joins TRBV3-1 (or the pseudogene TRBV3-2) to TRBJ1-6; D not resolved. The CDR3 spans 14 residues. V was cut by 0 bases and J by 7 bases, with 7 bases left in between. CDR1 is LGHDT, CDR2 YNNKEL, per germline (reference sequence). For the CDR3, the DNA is TGTGCCAGCAGCCAAGATAACAGAAATTCACCCCTCCACTTT. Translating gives CASSQDNRNSPLHF.

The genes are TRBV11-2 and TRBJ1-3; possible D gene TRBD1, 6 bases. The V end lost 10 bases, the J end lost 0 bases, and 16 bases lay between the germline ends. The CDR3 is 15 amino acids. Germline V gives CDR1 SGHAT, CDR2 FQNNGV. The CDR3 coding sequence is TGTGCCACTTCCGGGGGGCTCAGCTCTGGAAACACCATATATTTT. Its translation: CATSGGLSSGNTIYF. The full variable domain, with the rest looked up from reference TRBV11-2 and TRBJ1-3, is EAGVAQSPRYKIIEKRQSVAFWCNPISGHATLYWYQQILGQGPKLLIQFQNNGVVDDSQLPKDRFSAERLKGVDSTLKIQPAKLEDSAVYLCATSGGLSSGNTIYFGEGSWLTVV.

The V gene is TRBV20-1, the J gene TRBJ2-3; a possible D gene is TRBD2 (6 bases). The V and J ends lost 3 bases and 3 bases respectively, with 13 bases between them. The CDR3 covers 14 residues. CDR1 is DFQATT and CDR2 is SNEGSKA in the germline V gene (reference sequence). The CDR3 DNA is TGCAGTGCTAGTAGTATCCGGGGGACAGATACGCAGTATTTT. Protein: CSASSIRGTDTQYF.

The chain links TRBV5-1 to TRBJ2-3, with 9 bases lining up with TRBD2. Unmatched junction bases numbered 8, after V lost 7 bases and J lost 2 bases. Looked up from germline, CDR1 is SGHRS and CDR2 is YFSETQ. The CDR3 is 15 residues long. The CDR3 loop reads CASSFSGGYTDTQYF. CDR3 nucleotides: TGCGCCAGCTCATTTAGCGGGGGTTACACAGATACGCAGTATTTT.

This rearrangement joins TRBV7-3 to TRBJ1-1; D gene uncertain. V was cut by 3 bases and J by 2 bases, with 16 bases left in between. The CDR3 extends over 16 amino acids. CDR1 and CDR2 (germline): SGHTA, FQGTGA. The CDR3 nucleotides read TGTGCCAGCAGCTTGATAAACGTGGGCCTAAACACTGAAGCTTTCTTT. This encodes CASSLINVGLNTEAFF.

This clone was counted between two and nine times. CDR3 sequence: CASSITGGSNEQFF. CDR3 DNA sequence: TGTGCCAGTAGTATAACGGGGGGCTCCAATGAGCAGTTCTTC. This sequence joins TRBV19 and TRBJ2-1, with D maybe TRBD2 (7 bases). This CDR3 is 14 amino acids long. The V end lost 2 bases, the J end lost 6 bases, and 11 bases lay between the germline ends. Germline values: CDR1 LNHDA, CDR2 SQIVND (reference sequence).

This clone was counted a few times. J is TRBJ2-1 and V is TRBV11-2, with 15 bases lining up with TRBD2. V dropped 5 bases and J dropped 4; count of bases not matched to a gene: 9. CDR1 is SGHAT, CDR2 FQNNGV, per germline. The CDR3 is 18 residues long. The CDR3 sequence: CASSRTGTSGGWYNEQFF. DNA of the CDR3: TGTGCCAGCAGCAGGACCGGGACTAGCGGGGGGTGGTACAATGAGCAGTTCTTC.

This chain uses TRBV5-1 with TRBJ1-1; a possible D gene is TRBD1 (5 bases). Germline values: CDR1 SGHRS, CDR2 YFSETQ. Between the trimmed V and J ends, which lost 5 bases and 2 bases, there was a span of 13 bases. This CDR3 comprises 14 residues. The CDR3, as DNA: TGCGCCAGCAGATTGTTACAGGCCAACACTGAAGCTTTCTTT. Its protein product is CASRLLQANTEAFF.

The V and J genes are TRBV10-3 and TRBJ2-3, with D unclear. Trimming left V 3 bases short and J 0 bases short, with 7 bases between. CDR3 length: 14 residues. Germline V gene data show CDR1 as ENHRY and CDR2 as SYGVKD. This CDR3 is CAISDVGSTDTQYF. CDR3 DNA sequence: TGTGCCATCAGTGACGTCGGGAGCACAGATACGCAGTATTTT.

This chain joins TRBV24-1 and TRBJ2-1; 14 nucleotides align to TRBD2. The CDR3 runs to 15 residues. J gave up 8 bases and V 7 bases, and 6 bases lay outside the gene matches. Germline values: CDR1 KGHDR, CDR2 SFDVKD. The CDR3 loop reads CATRAGTSGSDEQFF. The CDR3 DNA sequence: TGTGCCACCAGGGCCGGGACTAGCGGGAGCGATGAGCAGTTCTTC.

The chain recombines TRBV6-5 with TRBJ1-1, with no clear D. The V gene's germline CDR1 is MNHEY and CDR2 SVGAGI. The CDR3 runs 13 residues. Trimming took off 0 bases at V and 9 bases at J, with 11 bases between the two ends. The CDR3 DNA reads TGTGCCAGCAGTTACTCGGACGGGGTTAAAGCTTTCTTT. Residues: CASSYSDGVKAFF.

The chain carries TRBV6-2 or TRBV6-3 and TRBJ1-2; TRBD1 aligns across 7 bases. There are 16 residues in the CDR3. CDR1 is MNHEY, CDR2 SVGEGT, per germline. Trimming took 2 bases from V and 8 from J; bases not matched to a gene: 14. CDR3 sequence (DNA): TGTGCCAGCAGTTACGGAATAGGGACAGTGCCATTCGGCTACACCTTC. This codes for CASSYGIGTVPFGYTF.

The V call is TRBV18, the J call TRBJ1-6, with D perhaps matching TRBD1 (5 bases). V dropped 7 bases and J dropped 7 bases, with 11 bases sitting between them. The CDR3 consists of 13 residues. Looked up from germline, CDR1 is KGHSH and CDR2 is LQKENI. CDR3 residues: CASLTDLNSPLHF. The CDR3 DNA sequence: TGTGCCAGCTTGACAGATTTAAATTCACCCCTCCACTTT.

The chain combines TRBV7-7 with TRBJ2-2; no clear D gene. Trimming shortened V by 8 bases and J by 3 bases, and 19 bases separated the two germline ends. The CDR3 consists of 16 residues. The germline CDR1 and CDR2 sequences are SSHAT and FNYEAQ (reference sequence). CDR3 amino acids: CASGPTIGGYTGELFF. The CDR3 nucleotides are TGTGCCAGCGGCCCCACCATTGGCGGCTACACCGGGGAGCTGTTTTTT.